The rows below give T cell receptor beta chains drawn from one sample of a study of cytomegalovirus exposure and HLA in healthy donors. Sequenced by immunoSEQ multiplex PCR; TCRdb stores in-frame clones only, minus some. The data show about 210,000 clones, approximately 86% seen once. Sequencing was performed on PBMCs. These receptors came from a woman aged 25 to 45 in good health and CMV-seronegative. The CDR3 runs from the conserved cysteine through the conserved F or W. A D gene is named only where the DNA matches it firmly. Some rows mark clone size as missing; the rest say once, few, many or name a class of expanded clone.

abundance	d_gene	v_gene	j_gene	CDR3nt	CDR3aa
few	NA	TRBV27	TRBJ1-2	TGTGCCAGCAGTTTCGGGGGAAACTATGGCTACACCTTC	CASSFGGNYGYTF
NA	NA	TRBV28	TRBJ2-7	TGTGCCAGCACCCCCATGGACAGCTACTACGAGCAGTACTTC	CASTPMDSYYEQYF
NA	TRBD2	TRBV11-1	TRBJ2-7	TGTGCCAGCAGCCCCGGACTAGCGGGGGGCGTATCCTACGAGCAGTACTTC	CASSPGLAGGVSYEQYF
NA	TRBD2	TRBV7-3	TRBJ2-1	TGTGCCAGCAGCTTCCTGACTAGCGGGGGGCCCAATGAGCAGTTCTTC	CASSFLTSGGPNEQFF
NA	TRBD2	TRBV19	TRBJ2-3	TGTGCCAGTAGCGCAACTAGCGGGGGCTACACAGATACGCAGTATTTT	CASSATSGGYTDTQYF
NA	NA	TRBV19	TRBJ2-2	TGTGCCAGTAGTATGGGCGGGGTGAACACCGGGGAGCTGTTTTTT	CASSMGGVNTGELFF
NA	TRBD2	TRBV5-6	TRBJ2-3	TGTGTCAGCAGCCGACCGGGACTAGCGGGGGGGCGGACAGATACGCAGTATTTT	CVSSRPGLAGGRTDTQYF
once	TRBD2	TRBV28	TRBJ2-5	TGTGCCAGCAGTTTACTAGCGGGAGGGCACCAAGAGACCCAGTACTTC	CASSLLAGGHQETQYF
NA	NA	TRBV7-9	TRBJ1-2	TGTGCCAGCAGCCCGGTGATGGGGGCGGGCTATGGCTACACCTTC	CASSPVMGAGYGYTF
NA	NA	TRBV11-3	TRBJ2-6	TGTGCCAGCAGTCCGAGCCCTGGGGCCAACGTCCTGACTTTC	CASSPSPGANVLTF
NA	NA	TRBV2	TRBJ2-1	TGTGCCAGCAGTGCATCCAATCGCTATCCGGTCTACAATGAGCAGTTCTTC	CASSASNRYPVYNEQFF
NA	NA	TRBV7-9	TRBJ1-2	TGTGCCAGCAGCTTATCGGTGGGGCAGTTTGCCTATGGCTACACCTTC	CASSLSVGQFAYGYTF
NA	NA	TRBV5-1	TRBJ1-2	TGCGCCAGCAGCTCGGGACTGTCTAACTATGGCTACACCTTC	CASSSGLSNYGYTF
NA	NA	TRBV2	TRBJ2-7	TGTGCCAGCAGTAATCAGGGGAGTCTCTACGAGCAGTACTTC	CASSNQGSLYEQYF
NA	TRBD1	TRBV6-5	TRBJ2-4	TGTGCCAGCAGTACGGGACAGACAACAAAAAACATTCAGTACTTC	CASSTGQTTKNIQYF
once	NA	TRBV28	TRBJ1-2	TGTGCCAGCAGTTTCCTTCCGACAGGAAACTATGGCTACACCTTC	CASSFLPTGNYGYTF
once	NA	TRBV28	TRBJ1-1	TGTGCCACCGGACAGCGGGGCACTGAAGCTTTCTTT	CATGQRGTEAFF
once	NA	TRBV2	TRBJ2-7	TGTGCCAGCAGTGAAGGCAGGGTCTACGAGCAGTACTTC	CASSEGRVYEQYF
NA	NA	TRBV2	TRBJ1-1	TGTGCCAGCAGTGGACCGGGGTCTAGAGCTTTCTTT	CASSGPGSRAFF
NA	TRBD1	TRBV7-9	TRBJ2-1	TGTGCCAGCAGCCTTGGACAGGGGAATGAGCAGTTCTTC	CASSLGQGNEQFF
once	NA	TRBV28	TRBJ1-5	TGTGCCAGCAGTTTGGGGGGAGCGGGTCAGCCCCAGCATTTT	CASSLGGAGQPQHF
NA	NA	TRBV7-9	TRBJ2-3	TGTGCCAGCAGCGGGAGTCCAGATACGCAGTATTTT	CASSGSPDTQYF
NA	TRBD1	TRBV2	TRBJ2-7	TGTGCCAGCAGTAGGACAGGGGCCTACGAGCAGTACTTC	CASSRTGAYEQYF
once	TRBD1	TRBV19	TRBJ2-1	TGTGCCAGTAGTACCTTGGACAGGGTATCCTACAATGAGCAGTTCTTC	CASSTLDRVSYNEQFF
NA	NA	TRBV7-6	TRBJ1-3	TGTGCCAGCAGCTTAGATCCCGGGACTGGCTCTGGAAACACCATATATTTT	CASSLDPGTGSGNTIYF
NA	NA	TRBV9	TRBJ1-6	TGTGCCAGCAGCGCCGAGGGGGAGAATTCACCCCTCCACTTT	CASSAEGENSPLHF
NA	NA	TRBV5-1	TRBJ2-1	TGCGCCAGCAGCTTGGGGCAGGGTTCCTACAATGAGCAGTTCTTC	CASSLGQGSYNEQFF
NA	TRBD1	TRBV6-5	TRBJ1-2	TGTGCCAGCAGTTCTTCCCGGGACAGGGTTTCATATGGCTACACCTTC	CASSSSRDRVSYGYTF
NA	TRBD2	TRBV5-5	TRBJ2-2	TGTGCCAGCAGCACCGGACTAGCGGGAGGTGGGACCGGGGAGCTGTTTTTT	CASSTGLAGGGTGELFF
NA	TRBD1	TRBV6-5	TRBJ2-7	TGTGCCAGCAGTTACTCGATATTAGCAGGGGGCTACGAGCAGTACTTC	CASSYSILAGGYEQYF
once	NA	TRBV27	TRBJ2-7	TGTGCCAGCAGTTTATCGATGACGGGATCCTACGAGCAGTACTTC	CASSLSMTGSYEQYF
NA	NA	TRBV28	TRBJ2-7	TGTGCCAGCAGGGAGGGAGGCTCCTACGAGCAGTACTTC	CASREGGSYEQYF
NA	TRBD2	TRBV5-6	TRBJ2-7	TGTGCCAGCAGCCATGGCGGGGGTAATGGTTACGAGCAGTACTTC	CASSHGGGNGYEQYF
NA	TRBD1	TRBV2	TRBJ2-3	TGTGCCAGCAGTGGGGGACAGGGAGGAGATACGCAGTATTTT	CASSGGQGGDTQYF
NA	NA	TRBV5-1	TRBJ2-2	TGCGCCAGCAGCTTGGGACAGGCGGACGGGGAGCTGTTTTTT	CASSLGQADGELFF
NA	NA	TRBV2	TRBJ2-3	TGTGCCAGCAGTTATGAGATGGGGCCGCGGGATACGCAGTATTTT	CASSYEMGPRDTQYF
NA	NA	TRBV6-1	TRBJ2-1	TGTGCCAGCAGGGCAGGGTACAATGAGCAGTTCTTC	CASRAGYNEQFF
NA	NA	TRBV7-7	TRBJ2-2	TGTGCTAGCAGCCCCGTCGCCAGGGGAACCGGGGAGCTGTTTTTT	CASSPVARGTGELFF
NA	TRBD1	TRBV7-9	TRBJ1-1	TGTGCCGGAAAGGACAGGATGTCCCTGAACACTGAAGCTTTCTTT	CAGKDRMSLNTEAFF
few	NA	TRBV4-1	TRBJ2-7	TGCGCCAGCAGCCCCGGTTTGGGCCAGAGCTCCTACGAGCAGTACTTC	CASSPGLGQSSYEQYF
NA	TRBD1	TRBV7-2	TRBJ2-1	TGTGCCAGCAGCTTAGATACAGGGGGCTACAATGAGCAGTTCTTC	CASSLDTGGYNEQFF
NA	NA	TRBV10-3	TRBJ2-5	TGTGCCATCAGTGAATCAGGGGCCCAAGAGACCCAGTACTTC	CAISESGAQETQYF
NA	NA	TRBV5-1	TRBJ2-3	TGCGCCAGCAGCTTGGTATCCCCCAGGCTCGTCACAGATACGCAGTATTTT	CASSLVSPRLVTDTQYF
NA	TRBD2	TRBV19	TRBJ2-7	TGTGCCAGTAGTATAGGACTAGCGGGACATGAGCAGTACTTC	CASSIGLAGHEQYF
once	NA	TRBV5-1	TRBJ1-1	TGCGCCAGCAGCTTGGCCATGGCTAACAGGAACACTGAAGCTTTCTTT	CASSLAMANRNTEAFF
NA	NA	TRBV27	TRBJ1-1	TGTGCCAGCAGTTTTAACCGGGCCCGACGGGGGACTGAAGCTTTCTTT	CASSFNRARRGTEAFF
once	TRBD1	TRBV25-1	TRBJ1-5	TGTGCCAGTAGGGGGCCGGGGTTCCAGCCCCAGCATTTT	CASRGPGFQPQHF
NA	NA	TRBV10-1	TRBJ2-1	TGCGCCAGCAGTGAAGGTCTAGGCCTCAATGAGCAGTTCTTC	CASSEGLGLNEQFF
NA	TRBD1	TRBV9	TRBJ2-5	TGTGCCAGCAGCGGTGGGGCCAGGGGGCAGGAGACCCAGTACTTC	CASSGGARGQETQYF
NA	TRBD1	TRBV28	TRBJ2-5	TGTGCCAGCAGGGGGACAGGGGAAGAGACCCAGTACTTC	CASRGTGEETQYF
few	NA	TRBV30	TRBJ1-5	TGTGCCTGGAGTCTATCCAGGGATCAGCCCCAGCATTTT	CAWSLSRDQPQHF
NA	TRBD2	TRBV7-6	TRBJ2-1	TGTGCCAGCAGCTTGAGGGGGACTAGCGGCGCCAATGAGCAGTTCTTC	CASSLRGTSGANEQFF
NA	NA	TRBV7-9	TRBJ1-1	TGTGCCAGCAGCTTATATGACAGCTTTAACACTGAAGCTTTCTTT	CASSLYDSFNTEAFF
NA	NA	TRBV5-1	TRBJ2-7	TGCGCCAGCAGCTTGTTGGAGGGGGCAGGGTACGAGCAGTACTTC	CASSLLEGAGYEQYF
once	NA	TRBV5-5	TRBJ1-2	TGTGCCAGCAGCCCCGGCCACCCTTGGAGTAACTATGGCTACACCTTC	CASSPGHPWSNYGYTF
NA	NA	TRBV5-8	TRBJ1-1	TGTGCCAGCAGTAGTGAAGCTTTCTTT	CASSSEAFF
few	TRBD2	TRBV19	TRBJ2-7	TGTGCCAGTAGTAGGTCCAGTACTACTAGCGGGGGCTCCTACGAGCAGTACTTC	CASSRSSTTSGGSYEQYF
NA	TRBD2	TRBV7-6	TRBJ2-7	TGTGCCAGCAGCTTAGATAGCGGGCTAACCTACGAGCAGTACTTC	CASSLDSGLTYEQYF
NA	NA	TRBV7-2	TRBJ2-1	TGTGCCAGCAGCTCCTTCTATGATGAGCAGTTCTTC	CASSSFYDEQFF